Listed below are T cell receptor beta chains from one sample, sequenced in a study of metastatic and nonmetastatic thyroid tumors. TCRdb re-called clones via MiXCR from the PCR reads. The sample carries about 93,000 clones, approximately 12% recorded once. The source material was blood. These receptors all come from a female donor with papillary thyroid cancer or a benign thyroid nodule (not recorded which). Some clones in this sample may be carry-over from other donors' samples. Both conserved end residues are part of each CDR3. D genes are given only for firm matches. Expanded clones are given a class, and other clones once, few, many or no size at all.

abundance	v_gene	j_gene	d_gene	CDR3nt	CDR3aa
many	TRBV7-2	TRBJ1-1	.	TGTGCCAGCAGCTTAGCGAGCGAAGTGGTGACCGAAGCTTTCTTT	CASSLASEVVTEAFF
many	TRBV7-9	TRBJ1-2	.	TGTGCCAGCAGCCCGTCGGGGAACTACAGAGGCTACACCTTC	CASSPSGNYRGYTF
many	TRBV11-2	TRBJ2-3	TRBD2	TGTGCCAGCAGCTCACGACTAGCGGGAGTGGGAGATACGCAGTATTTT	CASSSRLAGVGDTQYF
.	TRBV19	TRBJ2-3	TRBD1	TGTGCCAGTAGTATTAGGACCGAGACAGGGACCACAGATACGCAGTATTTT	CASSIRTETGTTDTQYF
many	TRBV7-2	TRBJ2-7	TRBD2	TGTGCCAGCAGCGTTAGCGGGAGCGACCCCTACGAGCAGTACTTC	CASSVSGSDPYEQYF
many	TRBV10-3	TRBJ1-1	.	TGTGCCATCAGTGAGTCAGGGGGTAAAGTCGCTGAAGCTTTCTTT	CAISESGGKVAEAFF
many	TRBV20-1	TRBJ1-6	.	TGCAGCGTAGGTCGGAGAGATTCACCCCTCCACTTT	CSVGRRDSPLHF
.	TRBV27	TRBJ1-6	.	TGTGCCAGCATTCGCATGGGGGGCAGTAATTCACCCCTCCACTTT	CASIRMGGSNSPLHF
.	TRBV18	TRBJ2-1	.	TGTGCCAGCTCTCGCAGCCTTCACGACAATGAGCAGTTCTTC	CASSRSLHDNEQFF
many	TRBV3-1	TRBJ2-7	.	TGTGCCAGCAGTCCATCCCCCAAATACGAGCAGTACTTC	CASSPSPKYEQYF
few	TRBV9	TRBJ2-1	TRBD2	TGTGCCAGCGGACGGGAGGGCCCCTATGAGCAGCTCTTC	CASGREGPYEQLF
many	TRBV6-5	TRBJ2-2	.	TGTGCCAGCAGTTACCAGAACACCGGGGAGCTGTTTTTT	CASSYQNTGELFF
many	TRBV5-1	TRBJ2-3	.	TGCGCCAGCAGCTTGGGGACTCTCGACTACACAGATACGCAGTATTTT	CASSLGTLDYTDTQYF
.	TRBV20-1	TRBJ2-5	.	TGCAGTGCTAGCCTTAACCCCAGGCGAGAGACCCAGTACTTC	CSASLNPRRETQYF
many	TRBV18	TRBJ2-1	TRBD1	TGTGCCAGCTCAGGGACCGGGACAGGGTCGTCGAATGAGCAGTTCTTC	CASSGTGTGSSNEQFF
many	TRBV6-1	TRBJ1-5	.	TGTGCCAGCAGTTCCGGCCGGGGCAATCAGCCCCAGCATTTT	CASSSGRGNQPQHF
many	TRBV7-2	TRBJ2-1	.	TGTGCCAGCAAAGGGCTTCCGTACGATGAGCAGTTCTTC	CASKGLPYDEQFF
many	TRBV20-1	TRBJ1-1	TRBD1	TGCAGTGCTAGAGTCGGACAGGGGAGCCCTGAAGCTTTCTTT	CSARVGQGSPEAFF
.	TRBV5-1	TRBJ2-7	.	TGCGCCAGCATCTTTGCGGTTCAGGGGGGCGAGCAGTACTTC	CASIFAVQGGEQYF
many	TRBV5-1	TRBJ2-3	.	TGCGCCAGCAGCATCGAAGCGGCAACCACAGATACGCAGTATTTT	CASSIEAATTDTQYF
many	TRBV28	TRBJ2-7	.	TGTGCCAGCAGTTCGAACCCGGGGGCGGTTCCATTCTACGAGCAGTACTTC	CASSSNPGAVPFYEQYF
.	TRBV6-2/TRBV6-3	TRBJ2-3	TRBD2	TGTGCCAGCAGTGACTCTAGCGGGGGGGCAGATACGCAGTATTTT	CASSDSSGGADTQYF
.	TRBV7-3	TRBJ2-3	.	TGTGCCAGCAGATTAGGGGGCGGGATCACAGATACGCAGTATTTT	CASRLGGGITDTQYF
many	TRBV11-2	TRBJ1-2	.	TGTGCCAGCAGCTTAGAGTGGACGGGTGGCTACACCTTC	CASSLEWTGGYTF
few	TRBV7-9	TRBJ1-4	.	TGTGCCAGCAGTCAAGGTCCTGCCGGAGCTAATGAAAAACTGTTTTTT	CASSQGPAGANEKLFF
many	TRBV12-3/TRBV12-4	TRBJ2-5	TRBD1	TGTGCCAGCAGTCCGGGACAGCTTCAACGGCAAGAGACCCAGTACTTC	CASSPGQLQRQETQYF
many	TRBV15	TRBJ2-3	TRBD1	TGTGCCACCAGCAGAGATTTATTCGGACAGGGTGTAGATACGCAGTATTTT	CATSRDLFGQGVDTQYF
many	TRBV9	TRBJ2-7	TRBD1	TGTGCCAGCAGCGCCGACAGGGGCTACGAGCAGTACTTC	CASSADRGYEQYF
many	TRBV4-1	TRBJ2-3	.	TGCGCCAGCTCTGTTGGGACCTACCTAGTCCAGTATTTT	CASSVGTYLVQYF
.	TRBV6-2/TRBV6-3	TRBJ1-2	.	TGTGCCAGCAGTTATCAAGGAACCTACACCTTC	CASSYQGTYTF
once	TRBV20-1	TRBJ2-3	TRBD2	TGCAGTGCTCCACAAAGCGGGGTTAGCACAGATACGCAGTATTTT	CSAPQSGVSTDTQYF
many	TRBV2	TRBJ2-3	TRBD2	TGTGCCAGCAGTGACTTGACTAGCGGGTACACAGATACGCAGTATTTT	CASSDLTSGYTDTQYF
many	TRBV19	TRBJ2-3	TRBD1	TGTGCCAGTAGTCCCAGGGACAGAGTCACAGATACGCAGTATTTT	CASSPRDRVTDTQYF
few	TRBV5-5	TRBJ2-4	TRBD2	TGTGCCAGCAGCTTTTGGGCCTCGGGGGGAAACATTCAGTACTTC	CASSFWASGGNIQYF
many	TRBV11-2	TRBJ1-1	.	TGTGCCAGCAGCCCCAACGGAGACACTGAAGCTTTCTTT	CASSPNGDTEAFF
.	TRBV30	TRBJ2-7	TRBD2	TGTGCCTGGGATGGGGGGCTAGCGGGAGGGATCAACGAGCAGTACTTC	CAWDGGLAGGINEQYF
.	TRBV11-2	TRBJ2-1	TRBD2	TGTGCCAGCAGCTCCAATCGAGGTAGCGGGGTCTACAATGAGCAGTTCTTC	CASSSNRGSGVYNEQFF
.	TRBV9	TRBJ2-2	TRBD2	TGTGCCAGCAGCCGTGAAGCGGGAGTGCCTTCCACCGGGGAGCTTTTTTTT	CASSREAGVPSTGELFF
many	TRBV5-6	TRBJ2-2	.	TGTGCCAGCAGCTCGGGGGTTGTCCGGAACACCGGGGAGCTGTTTTTT	CASSSGVVRNTGELFF
few	TRBV5-5	TRBJ2-5	.	TGTGCCAGCAGACGTACAGAGTACCAAGAGACCCAGTACTTC	CASRRTEYQETQYF
many	TRBV6-1	TRBJ2-4	TRBD1	TGTGCCAGCAGTACTACCCCAGGGGGTGCCAAAAACATTCAGTACTTC	CASSTTPGGAKNIQYF